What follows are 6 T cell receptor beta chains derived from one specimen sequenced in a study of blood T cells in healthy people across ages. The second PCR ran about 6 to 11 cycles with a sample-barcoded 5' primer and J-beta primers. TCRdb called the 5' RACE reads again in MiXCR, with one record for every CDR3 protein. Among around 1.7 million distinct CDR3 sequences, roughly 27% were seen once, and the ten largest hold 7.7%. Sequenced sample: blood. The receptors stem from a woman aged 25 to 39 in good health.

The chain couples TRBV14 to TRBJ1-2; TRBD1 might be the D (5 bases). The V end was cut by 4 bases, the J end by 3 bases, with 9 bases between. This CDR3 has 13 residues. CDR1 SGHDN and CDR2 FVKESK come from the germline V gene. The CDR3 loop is CASSPGLHYGYTF. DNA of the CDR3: TGTGCCAGCAGCCCGGGACTACACTATGGCTACACCTTC. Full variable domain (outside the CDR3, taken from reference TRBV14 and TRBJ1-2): EAGVTQFPSHSVIEKGQTVTLRCDPISGHDNLYWYRRVMGKEIKFLLHFVKESKQDESGMPNNRFLAERTGGTYSTLKVQPAELEDSGVYFCASSPGLHYGYTFGSGTRLTVV.

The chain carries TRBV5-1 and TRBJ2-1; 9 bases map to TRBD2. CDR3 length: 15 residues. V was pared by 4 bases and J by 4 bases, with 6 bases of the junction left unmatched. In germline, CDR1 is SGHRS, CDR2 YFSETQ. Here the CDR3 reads CASSDPAGGYNEQFF. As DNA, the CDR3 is TGCGCCAGCAGCGATCCGGCGGGAGGGTACAATGAGCAGTTCTTC.

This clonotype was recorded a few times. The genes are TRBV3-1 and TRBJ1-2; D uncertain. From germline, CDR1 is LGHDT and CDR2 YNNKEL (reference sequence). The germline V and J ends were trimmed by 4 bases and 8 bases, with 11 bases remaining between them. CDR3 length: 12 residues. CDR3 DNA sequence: TGTGCCAGCAGCCGGTCCACACAGGGCTACACCTTC. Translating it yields CASSRSTQGYTF.

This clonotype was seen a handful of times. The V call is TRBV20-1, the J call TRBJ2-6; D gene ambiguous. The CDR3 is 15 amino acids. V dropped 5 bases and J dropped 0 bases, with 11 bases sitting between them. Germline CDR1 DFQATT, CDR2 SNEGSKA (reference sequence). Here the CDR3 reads CSAPSLSSGANVLTF. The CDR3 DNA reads TGCAGTGCTCCGTCCCTCTCCTCTGGGGCCAACGTCCTGACTTTC.

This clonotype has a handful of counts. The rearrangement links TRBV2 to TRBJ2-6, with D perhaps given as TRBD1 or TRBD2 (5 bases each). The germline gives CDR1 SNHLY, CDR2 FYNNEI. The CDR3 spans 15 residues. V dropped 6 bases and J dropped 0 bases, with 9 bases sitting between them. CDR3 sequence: CASRGPSSGANVLTF. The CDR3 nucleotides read TGTGCCAGCAGGGGACCGAGCTCTGGGGCCAACGTCCTGACTTTC. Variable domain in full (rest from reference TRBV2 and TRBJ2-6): EPEVTQTPSHQVTQMGQEVILRCVPISNHLYFYWYRQILGQKVEFLVSFYNNEISEKSEIFDDQFSVERPDGSNFTLKIRSTKLEDSAMYFCASRGPSSGANVLTFGAGSRLTVL.

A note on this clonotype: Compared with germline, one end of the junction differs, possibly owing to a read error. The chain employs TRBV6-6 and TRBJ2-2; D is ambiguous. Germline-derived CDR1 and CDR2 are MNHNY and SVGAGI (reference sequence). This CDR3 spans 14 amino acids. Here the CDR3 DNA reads TGTGCCAACAGTTACCCTACGAACACCGGGGAGCTGTTTTTT. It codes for CANSYPTNTGELFF.